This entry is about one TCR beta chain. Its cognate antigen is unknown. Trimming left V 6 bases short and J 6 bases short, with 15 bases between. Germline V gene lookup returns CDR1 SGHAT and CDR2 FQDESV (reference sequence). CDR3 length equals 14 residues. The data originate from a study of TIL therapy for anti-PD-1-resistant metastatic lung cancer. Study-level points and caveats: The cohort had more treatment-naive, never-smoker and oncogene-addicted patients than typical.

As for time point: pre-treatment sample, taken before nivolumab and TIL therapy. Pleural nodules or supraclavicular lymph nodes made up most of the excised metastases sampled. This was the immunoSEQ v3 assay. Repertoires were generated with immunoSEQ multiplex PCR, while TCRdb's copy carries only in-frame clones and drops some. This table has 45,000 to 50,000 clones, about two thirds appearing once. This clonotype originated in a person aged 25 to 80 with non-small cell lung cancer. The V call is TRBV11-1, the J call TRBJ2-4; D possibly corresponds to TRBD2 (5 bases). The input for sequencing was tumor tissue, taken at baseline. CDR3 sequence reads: CASSRTGGLNIQYF. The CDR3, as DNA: TGTGCCAGCAGTCGGACCGGAGGATTAAACATTCAGTACTTC.